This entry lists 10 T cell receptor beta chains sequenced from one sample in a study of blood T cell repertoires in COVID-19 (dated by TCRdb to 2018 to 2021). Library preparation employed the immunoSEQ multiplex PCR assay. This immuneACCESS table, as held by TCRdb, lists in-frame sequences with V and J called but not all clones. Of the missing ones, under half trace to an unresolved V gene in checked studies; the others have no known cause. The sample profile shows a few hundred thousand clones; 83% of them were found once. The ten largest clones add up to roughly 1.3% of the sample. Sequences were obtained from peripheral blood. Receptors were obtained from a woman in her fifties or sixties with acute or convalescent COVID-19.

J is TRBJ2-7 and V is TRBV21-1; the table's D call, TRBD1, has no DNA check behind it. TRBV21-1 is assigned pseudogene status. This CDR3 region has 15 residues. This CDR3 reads CASRSRQAVSYEQYF. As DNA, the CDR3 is TGTGCCAGCAGAAGTAGACAGGCTGTGTCCTACGAGCAGTACTTC.

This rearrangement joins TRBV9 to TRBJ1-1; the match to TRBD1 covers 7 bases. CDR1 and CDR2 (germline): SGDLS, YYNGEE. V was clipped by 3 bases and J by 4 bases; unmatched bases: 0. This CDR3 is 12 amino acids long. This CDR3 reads CASSAGGTEAFF. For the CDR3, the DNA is TGTGCCAGCAGCGCAGGGGGCACTGAAGCTTTCTTT.

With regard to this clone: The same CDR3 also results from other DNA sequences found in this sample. In DNA form, the CDR3 reads TGTGCCAGCTCACCGGGACTAGCATCCTACGAGCAGTACTTC. It codes for CASSPGLASYEQYF. The V call is TRBV18, the J call TRBJ2-7, with 9 bases identical to TRBD2. Germline CDR1 is KGHSH and CDR2 is LQKENI. The CDR3 is 14 amino acids. J lost 1 base, V lost 3 bases, and 1 base had no gene match.

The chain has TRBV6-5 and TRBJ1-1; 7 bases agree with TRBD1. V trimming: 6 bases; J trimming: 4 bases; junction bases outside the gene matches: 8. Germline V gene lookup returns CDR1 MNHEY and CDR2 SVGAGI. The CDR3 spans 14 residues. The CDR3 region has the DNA TGTGCCAGCAGGGCAAGACAGGGCAGCACTGAAGCTTTCTTT. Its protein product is CASRARQGSTEAFF.

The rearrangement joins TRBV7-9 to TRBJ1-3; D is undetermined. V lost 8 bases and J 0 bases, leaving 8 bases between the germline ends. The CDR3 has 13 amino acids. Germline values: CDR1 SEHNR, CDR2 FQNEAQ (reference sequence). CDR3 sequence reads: CASGGDSGNTIYF. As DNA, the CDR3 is TGTGCCAGCGGCGGCGACTCTGGAAACACCATATATTTT.

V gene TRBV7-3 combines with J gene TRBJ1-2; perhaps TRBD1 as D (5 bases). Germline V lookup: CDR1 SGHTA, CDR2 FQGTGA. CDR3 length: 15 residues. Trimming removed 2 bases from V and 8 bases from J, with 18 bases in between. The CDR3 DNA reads TGTGCCAGCAGCTTAGGGTACGGACCAGGGAAAGGCTACACCTTC. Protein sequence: CASSLGYGPGKGYTF.

The CDR3 spells CSGSRWTLKMNTEAFF. CDR3 nucleotide sequence: TGCAGCGGGTCGAGGTGGACTCTAAAAATGAACACTGAAGCTTTCTTT. The genes are TRBV29-1 and TRBJ1-1; D is unclear. This CDR3 spans 16 amino acids. The V and J ends lost 7 bases and 0 bases respectively, with 21 bases between them. Germline CDR1 SQVTM, CDR2 ANQGSEA.

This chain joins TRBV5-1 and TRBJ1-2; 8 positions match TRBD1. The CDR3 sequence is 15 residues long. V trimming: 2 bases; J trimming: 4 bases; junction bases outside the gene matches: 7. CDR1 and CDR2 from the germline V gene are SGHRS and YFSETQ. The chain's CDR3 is CASSLIGQGTYGYTF. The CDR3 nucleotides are TGCGCCAGCAGCTTAATCGGACAGGGCACCTATGGCTACACCTTC.

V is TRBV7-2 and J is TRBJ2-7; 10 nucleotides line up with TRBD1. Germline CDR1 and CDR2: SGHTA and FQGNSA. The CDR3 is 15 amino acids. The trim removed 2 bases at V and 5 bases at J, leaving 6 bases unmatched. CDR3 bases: TGTGCCAGCAGCTTAATGGGGACAGGGGACGACGAGCAGTACTTC. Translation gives CASSLMGTGDDEQYF.

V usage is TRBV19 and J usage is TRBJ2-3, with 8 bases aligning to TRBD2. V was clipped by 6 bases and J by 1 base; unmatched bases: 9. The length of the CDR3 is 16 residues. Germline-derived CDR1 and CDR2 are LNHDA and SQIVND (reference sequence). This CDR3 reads CASRITGGPRTDTQYF. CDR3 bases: TGTGCCAGTAGAATTACGGGGGGGCCTCGCACAGATACGCAGTATTTT. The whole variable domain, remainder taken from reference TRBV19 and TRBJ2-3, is DGGITQSPKYLFRKEGQNVTLSCEQNLNHDAMYWYRQDPGQGLRLIYYSQIVNDFQKGDIAEGYSVSREKKESFPLTVTSAQKNPTAFYLCASRITGGPRTDTQYFGPGTRLTVL.